Below, 21 T cell receptor beta chains from the same sample are listed, as sequenced in a study of cytomegalovirus exposure and HLA in healthy donors. The PCR used 60 Vbeta and 13 Jbeta primers. TCRdb's copy holds only in-frame clones and misses some; the assay was immunoSEQ multiplex PCR. Of over 200,000 clones in the sample, about four fifths are singletons; the top ten hold 5.5% to 7.5%. The sample consisted of PBMCs. The receptors were gathered from a man aged 40-55 years in good health and CMV-seropositive.

This clone was observed a handful of times. J is TRBJ1-2 and V is TRBV27; D is ambiguous. V lost 2 bases, J lost 4 bases, and 11 bases lay in between. Germline V gene data show CDR1 as MNHEY and CDR2 as SMNVEV (reference sequence). The CDR3 is 14 amino acids. The CDR3 loop reads CASSLNQRGYGYTF. The DNA of the CDR3 is TGTGCCAGCAGTTTAAATCAACGGGGCTATGGCTACACCTTC.

The chain carries TRBV6-1 and TRBJ2-5; 10 bases agree with TRBD2. The J call is uncertain, as TRBJ2-7 better fits the DNA end. This CDR3 has 15 amino acids. The germline V gene has CDR1 MNHNS and CDR2 SASEGT. The CDR3 reads CASSEIGTSDYEQYF. The CDR3 nucleotides are TGTGCCAGCAGTGAAATCGGGACTAGCGACTACGAGCAGTACTTC.

This clone is a singleton in its sample. The chain couples TRBV4-2 to TRBJ1-3; D is unresolved. Trimming removed 3 bases from V and 1 base from J, with 10 bases in between. Germline V gene data show CDR1 as LGHNA and CDR2 as YNFKEQ. There are 15 residues in the CDR3. In DNA form, the CDR3 reads TGTGCCAGCAGCCACGCGACACGGTCTGGAAACACCATATATTTT. It yields the protein CASSHATRSGNTIYF.

The chain has TRBV4-2 and TRBJ2-7; 7 bases are a match to TRBD2. CDR1 and CDR2 (germline): LGHNA, YNFKEQ. With 0 bases clipped from V and 9 bases from J, the junction kept 8 bases outside the gene matches. CDR3 length equals 14 residues. The CDR3 DNA reads TGTGCCAGCAGCCAAGATGTGCGGGAGTCGTTGCAGTACGTC. This sequence encodes CASSQDVRESLQYV.

The table lists this clone with a few counts. V is TRBV19 and J is TRBJ1-1; 8 positions agree with TRBD1. The CDR3 spans 13 residues. CDR1 is LNHDA, CDR2 SQIVND, per germline (reference sequence). V shed 2 bases, J shed 7 bases, and the junction held 3 bases outside the gene matches. CDR3 nucleotides: TGTGCCAGTAGTATAACAGGGGGACGTGAAGCTTTCTTT. This sequence encodes CASSITGGREAFF.

The chain combines TRBV6-5 with TRBJ1-5; tentatively, D is TRBD1 (5 bases). V lost 5 bases to trimming and J lost 2 bases, with 13 bases between them. The CDR3 totals 15 residues. Germline lookup yields CDR1 MNHEY and CDR2 SVGAGI. CDR3 DNA: TGTGCCAGCAGTACCAGGGCAAAAGGCAATCAGCCCCAGCATTTT. Translating it yields CASSTRAKGNQPQHF.

This chain uses TRBV25-1 with TRBJ1-5; TRBD1 matches at 8 bases. The length of the CDR3 is 16 residues. V lost 4 bases to trimming and J lost 4 bases; unmatched junction nucleotides: 9. CDR1 and CDR2 from the germline V gene are MGHDK and SYGVNS. The CDR3 coding sequence is TGTGCCAGCAGTGGGGACCAGGGGGCAGGTAATCAGCCCCAGCATTTT. It encodes CASSGDQGAGNQPQHF.

This clone appeared a few times. This chain uses TRBV5-1 with TRBJ2-3, with a weak D call TRBD2 (6 bases). V gave up 7 bases and J gave up 4 bases, with 19 bases separating them. There are 15 residues in the CDR3. Germline V CDR1 and CDR2: SGHRS, YFSETQ. DNA for the CDR3: TGCGCCAGCGGTTCCGGACTACCCTGGCCAGATACGCAGTATTTT. This codes for CASGSGLPWPDTQYF.

This chain links TRBV9 with TRBJ2-1; perhaps TRBD2 as D (5 bases). The CDR3 sequence is 14 residues long. Germline-derived CDR1 and CDR2 are SGDLS and YYNGEE. V lost 4 bases, J lost 7 bases, and 15 bases lay in between. The CDR3 nucleotides are TGTGCCAGCAGCCCATTTGGAGGTCCAAATGAGCAGTTCTTC. This codes for CASSPFGGPNEQFF.

The gene calls are TRBV27 and TRBJ1-3; D is uncertain. The CDR3 spans 14 residues. Trimming left V 5 bases short and J 6 bases short, with 14 bases between. Germline loops: CDR1 MNHEY, CDR2 SMNVEV (reference sequence). DNA of the CDR3: TGTGCCAGCAGTCCCGGACTGAATGAAAACACCATATATTTT. It yields the protein CASSPGLNENTIYF.

The chain is built from TRBV5-1 and TRBJ1-1; D uncertain. The CDR3 covers 13 residues. Trimming took 0 bases from V and 5 from J, leaving 8 bases between them. Germline CDR1 is SGHRS and CDR2 is YFSETQ. Here the CDR3 DNA reads TGCGCCAGCAGCTTGGAGCCCCGGACTGAAGCTTTCTTT. Its protein is CASSLEPRTEAFF.

J is TRBJ2-3 and V is TRBV9; a weak D match, TRBD2 (6 bases). This CDR3 comprises 16 residues. The germline V gene encodes CDR1 SGDLS and CDR2 YYNGEE. With 4 bases removed from V and 2 bases from J, the gap between germline ends came to 17 bases. Written as DNA, the CDR3 is TGTGCCAGCAGCCCTCTCGGGGGACTCTTCACAGATACGCAGTATTTT. It specifies CASSPLGGLFTDTQYF.

The chain recombines TRBV7-3 with TRBJ2-3, with TRBD2 identical over 8 bases. This CDR3 has 16 residues. V dropped 2 bases and J dropped 3; count of bases not matched to a gene: 7. Germline CDR1 reads SGHTA; CDR2 reads FQGTGA. CDR3 residues: CASSLDAGGRTDTQYF. The DNA for the CDR3 is TGTGCCAGCAGCTTAGACGCGGGAGGAAGAACAGATACGCAGTATTTT.

The sample holds one count of this clone. This chain joins TRBV10-3 and TRBJ1-5; 8 positions agree with TRBD1. Unmatched junction bases numbered 4, after V lost 6 bases and J lost 3 bases. This CDR3 spans 14 amino acids. Germline assignment: CDR1 ENHRY and CDR2 SYGVKD. The CDR3 loop is CAIREDRDNQPQHF. For the CDR3, the DNA is TGTGCCATCAGGGAGGACAGGGACAATCAGCCCCAGCATTTT.

The chain has TRBV6-6 and TRBJ1-1, with 8 bases matching TRBD1. V was clipped by 2 bases and J by 1 base; unmatched bases: 3. This CDR3 region has 15 residues. From germline, CDR1 is MNHNY and CDR2 SVGAGI (reference sequence). The DNA for the CDR3 is TGTGCCAGCAGTTACAGAACAGGGGGGAACACTGAAGCTTTCTTT. Protein sequence: CASSYRTGGNTEAFF.

V usage is TRBV4-1 and J usage is TRBJ2-5; a possible D gene is TRBD2 (6 bases). This CDR3 is built from 15 residues. Trimming cost V 2 bases and J 2 bases, with 12 bases left between them. The germline CDR1 and CDR2 sequences are MGHRA and YSYEKL. The CDR3 sequence: CASSQILAAQETQYF. CDR3 DNA sequence: TGCGCCAGCAGCCAAATACTAGCAGCACAAGAGACCCAGTACTTC.

V usage is TRBV6-1 and J usage is TRBJ2-1, with D possibly TRBD2 on 6 matching bases. CDR1 and CDR2 from the germline V gene are MNHNS and SASEGT. The CDR3 has 16 residues. The V end lost 2 bases, the J end lost 3 bases, and 14 bases lay between the germline ends. The DNA of the CDR3 is TGTGCCAGCAGTGAATCCCTGGGACTTGTCTACAATGAGCAGTTCTTC. The encoded protein is CASSESLGLVYNEQFF.

The chain combines TRBV5-1 with TRBJ2-1, with TRBD1 as a possible D gene (6 bases). Per the germline V gene, CDR1 is SGHRS and CDR2 is YFSETQ. This CDR3 spans 15 amino acids. Trimming cost V 5 bases and J 1 base, with 13 bases left between them. CDR3 coding DNA: TGCGCCAGCAGACTTCTGACAGGATCCTACAATGAGCAGTTCTTC. The encoded protein is CASRLLTGSYNEQFF.

The chain is built from TRBV11-2 and TRBJ2-5; D unresolved. Germline CDR1 is SGHAT and CDR2 is FQNNGV. With 2 bases removed from V and 2 bases from J, the gap between germline ends came to 3 bases. This CDR3 is built from 12 residues. CDR3 residues: CASSLQQETQYF. For the CDR3, the DNA is TGTGCCAGCAGCTTACAGCAAGAGACCCAGTACTTC.

This clone was counted a few times. This chain links TRBV19 with TRBJ2-5, with 9 positions matching TRBD2. There are 14 residues in the CDR3. The V gene's germline CDR1 is LNHDA and CDR2 SQIVND (reference sequence). With V trimmed by 6 bases and J by 4 bases, 6 bases remained unmatched. CDR3 protein: CASRTSGGGETQYF. DNA for the CDR3: TGTGCCAGTAGGACTAGCGGTGGAGGAGAGACCCAGTACTTC.

The V and J genes are TRBV7-3 and TRBJ2-3, with 9 bases matching TRBD1. The CDR3 totals 14 residues. From germline, CDR1 is SGHTA and CDR2 FQGTGA. J gave up 1 base and V 5 bases, and 1 base lay outside the gene matches. Here the CDR3 DNA reads TGTGCCAGCAGCCGGACAGGGGGCACAGATACGCAGTATTTT. It is translated as CASSRTGGTDTQYF.